A single sample gave rise to the 27 T cell receptor beta chains below, sequenced in a study of blood T cell repertoires in COVID-19. Using immunoSEQ multiplex PCR, the repertoire was profiled, and TCRdb retains in-frame clones only, with some absent. The data show roughly 150,000 clones, 79% seen once. Input material: peripheral blood. The receptors derive from a woman aged 60-70 years with COVID-19, enrolled during active disease.

V and J are TRBV7-3 and TRBJ1-1; D is ambiguous. V was pared by 2 bases and J by 1 base, with 5 bases between. Germline CDR1 SGHTA, CDR2 FQGTGA. The CDR3 is made up of 13 amino acids. The CDR3 here is CASSLGRNTEAFF. The CDR3 nucleotides are TGTGCCAGCAGCTTAGGTAGGAACACTGAAGCTTTCTTT.

CDR3 sequence reads: CASSLTGTYEQYF. Written as DNA, the CDR3 is TGTGCCAGCAGTCTAACAGGGACCTACGAGCAGTACTTC. The V and J genes are TRBV12-3 or TRBV12-4 and TRBJ2-7; a possible D gene is TRBD1 (6 bases). The CDR3 spans 13 residues. With 5 bases removed from V and 2 bases from J, the gap between germline ends came to 10 bases.

This chain connects TRBV28 to TRBJ2-1; 15 nucleotides agree with TRBD2. CDR3 length: 20 residues. V was pared by 6 bases and J by 1 base, with 13 bases of the junction left unmatched. Germline V lookup: CDR1 MDHEN, CDR2 SYDVKM. CDR3 amino acids: CASSAPGLAGGITSYNEQFF. The CDR3 nucleotides are TGTGCCAGCAGCGCTCCGGGACTAGCGGGGGGTATAACTTCCTACAATGAGCAGTTCTTC.

This chain uses TRBV6-5 with TRBJ1-2, with D perhaps matching TRBD1 (6 bases). Trimming stripped 8 bases from V and 3 bases from J, with 13 bases between. From germline, CDR1 is MNHEY and CDR2 SVGAGI. CDR3 length: 13 residues. The CDR3 here is CASQDRTYYGYTF. The CDR3 coding sequence is TGTGCCAGCCAAGACAGGACCTACTATGGCTACACCTTC.

The rearrangement joins TRBV11-2 to TRBJ1-1; D might be TRBD1 (6 bases). V was trimmed by 5 bases and J by 11 bases, leaving 18 bases between them. The CDR3 is 13 residues long. Per germline, CDR1 SGHAT and CDR2 FQNNGV. CDR3 sequence reads: CASSPPGGLRAFF. The DNA of the CDR3 is TGTGCCAGCAGCCCGCCGGGGGGGCTTAGGGCTTTCTTT.

This chain links TRBV28 with TRBJ2-7, with TRBD1 matching 9 bases. CDR1 and CDR2 (germline): MDHEN, SYDVKM. V shed 2 bases and J 2 bases; nucleotides not matched to a gene: 4. The CDR3 covers 15 residues. The CDR3 coding sequence is TGTGCCAGCAGTTTAGGGACAGGGTTTACCTACGAGCAGTACTTC. It translates to CASSLGTGFTYEQYF.

As DNA, the CDR3 is TGTGCCAGTAGTAAAGGGGACAGGGGGGACGGTGGCAATCAGCCCCAGCATTTT. Its protein product is CASSKGDRGDGGNQPQHF. The chain is built from TRBV19 and TRBJ1-5; the match to TRBD1 covers 11 bases. The CDR3 contains 18 residues. The V gene's germline CDR1 is LNHDA and CDR2 SQIVND (reference sequence). V trimming: 4 bases; J trimming: 2 bases; junction bases outside the gene matches: 10.

This clone was counted a few times. The rearrangement joins TRBV4-3 to TRBJ1-2; TRBD1 is a possible D gene (6 bases). From germline, CDR1 is LGHNA and CDR2 YSLEER. CDR3 length: 17 residues. V shed 0 bases and J shed 4 bases, with 18 bases lying between them. The CDR3 reads CASSQDKGGARVYGYTF. CDR3 bases: TGCGCCAGCAGCCAAGATAAGGGGGGGGCACGGGTCTATGGCTACACCTTC.

The chain links TRBV12-3 or TRBV12-4 to TRBJ2-2; weak D call: TRBD2 (6 bases). The CDR3 has 13 residues. V lost 5 bases and J 7 bases, leaving 11 bases between the germline ends. CDR3 in DNA: TGTGCCAGCAGTCCCCGGACTAACGGGGAGCTGTTTTTT. Encoded protein: CASSPRTNGELFF.

The chain uses TRBV5-4 and TRBJ1-5; D is ambiguous. Per germline, CDR1 SGHNT and CDR2 YYREEE (reference sequence). Between the trimmed V and J ends, which lost 4 bases and 2 bases, there was a span of 7 bases. The CDR3 consists of 13 residues. The CDR3 here is CASSPPGNQPQHF. The CDR3, as DNA: TGTGCCAGCAGCCCCCCTGGCAATCAGCCCCAGCATTTT.

The gene calls are TRBV6-5 and TRBJ1-2, with unresolved D. The CDR3 runs 11 residues. The germline V gene encodes CDR1 MNHEY and CDR2 SVGAGI. The V end lost 6 bases, the J end lost 11 bases, and 13 bases lay between the germline ends. This CDR3 is CASRVGVRYTF. The CDR3 DNA sequence: TGTGCCAGCAGGGTCGGGGTGAGGTACACCTTC.

The chain combines TRBV14 with TRBJ2-7; TRBD1 matches at 10 bases. The CDR3 sequence is 14 residues long. Germline-derived CDR1 and CDR2 are SGHDN and FVKESK. V trimming: 3 bases; J trimming: 2 bases; junction bases outside the gene matches: 1. The CDR3 DNA is TGTGCCAGCAGCCATGGACAGGGGGCCTACGAGCAGTACTTC. The encoded protein is CASSHGQGAYEQYF.

The CDR3 DNA follows: TGTGCCAGCAGCGCAGGGACTAGCGGGGGGTTCGCCAGAGAGACCCAGTACTTC. It translates to CASSAGTSGGFARETQYF. J is TRBJ2-5 and V is TRBV2; 15 bases map to TRBD2. The CDR3 length is 18 residues. Losses at the gene ends were 6 bases for V and 4 bases for J; bases not matched to a gene: 12. Germline values: CDR1 SNHLY, CDR2 FYNNEI. Supplemented by reference TRBV2 and TRBJ2-5, the full variable domain reads EPEVTQTPSHQVTQMGQEVILRCVPISNHLYFYWYRQILGQKVEFLVSFYNNEISEKSEIFDDQFSVERPDGSNFTLKIRSTKLEDSAMYFCASSAGTSGGFARETQYFGPGTRLLVL.

The chain couples TRBV11-1 to TRBJ2-7; maybe TRBD2 (5 bases). The CDR3 sequence is 14 residues long. The V end lost 4 bases, the J end lost 0 bases, and 10 bases lay between the germline ends. The germline CDR1 and CDR2 sequences are SGHAT and FQDESV (reference sequence). CDR3 nucleotides: TGTGCCAGCAGCTCCTACCGGGACTCCTACGAGCAGTACTTC. It specifies CASSSYRDSYEQYF.

This clone has only one observation. This chain joins TRBV19 and TRBJ2-5, with D possibly matching TRBD1 (6 bases). Deletions cut 6 bases from V and 4 bases from J, with 15 bases between. CDR3 length: 14 residues. Germline V gene lookup returns CDR1 LNHDA and CDR2 SQIVND (reference sequence). CDR3 coding DNA: TGTGCCAGTAGCACCGGGACATTGAGAGAGACCCAGTACTTC. It translates to CASSTGTLRETQYF.

The rearrangement joins TRBV5-1 to TRBJ1-4, with D hard to call. V was trimmed by 0 bases and J by 4 bases, leaving 7 bases between them. The germline CDR1 and CDR2 sequences are SGHRS and YFSETQ. The CDR3 is 14 amino acids. The CDR3 DNA reads as TGCGCCAGCAGCTTGGCTGAGCTTAATGAAAAACTGTTTTTT. The encoded protein is CASSLAELNEKLFF.

The gene calls are TRBV7-9 and TRBJ2-2; 8 positions agree with TRBD2. Germline V gene sequence: CDR1 SEHNR, CDR2 FQNEAQ (reference sequence). This CDR3 has 15 residues. V lost 5 bases to trimming and J lost 4 bases; unmatched junction nucleotides: 6. The CDR3 loop is CASSLTSVGTGELFF. The CDR3 coding sequence is TGTGCCAGCAGCCTGACTAGCGTTGGCACCGGGGAGCTGTTTTTT. Using reference TRBV7-9 and TRBJ2-2 for the parts outside the CDR3, the full variable domain is DTGVSQNPRHKITKRGQNVTFRCDPISEHNRLYWYRQTLGQGPEFLTYFQNEAQLEKSRLLSDRFSAERPKGSFSTLEIQRTEQGDSAMYLCASSLTSVGTGELFFGEGSRLTVL.

The rearrangement links TRBV10-3 to TRBJ2-1; TRBD2 aligns across 10 bases. Germline-derived CDR1 and CDR2 are ENHRY and SYGVKD. This CDR3 region has 12 residues. The V and J ends lost 10 bases and 7 bases, in that order; junction bases with no gene match: 4. In nucleotides, the CDR3 is TGTGCCAGTAGCGGGGGGCGGAATGAGCAGTTCTTC. Protein: CASSGGRNEQFF.

The V and J genes are TRBV6-4 and TRBJ2-1, with 9 bases fitting TRBD2. J was trimmed by 10 bases and V by 5 bases; bases with no gene match: 6. Germline V lookup: CDR1 MRHNA, CDR2 SNTAGT. The CDR3 loop spans 13 amino acids. The CDR3 sequence: CASSSDLAGEQFF. CDR3 nucleotide sequence: TGTGCCAGCAGTTCCGACCTAGCGGGGGAGCAGTTCTTC.

V usage is TRBV3-1 (or the pseudogene TRBV3-2) and J usage is TRBJ1-2; TRBD1 agrees at 10 bases. CDR1 and CDR2 (germline): LGHDT, YNNKEL (reference sequence). V dropped 6 bases and J dropped 8; count of bases not matched to a gene: 6. The length of the CDR3 is 13 residues. The CDR3 nucleotides read TGTGCCAGCAGGGACAGGGGGAATCACGGCTACACCTTC. Translation: CASRDRGNHGYTF.

Ten or more counts support this clone. Other DNA sequences in this sample translate to the same CDR3. The chain uses TRBV20-1 and TRBJ1-5; D is undetermined. The germline V gene has CDR1 DFQATT and CDR2 SNEGSKA (reference sequence). V was cut by 3 bases and J by 2 bases, with 8 bases left in between. The CDR3 is 13 residues long. Here the CDR3 reads CSASPGGNQPQHF. For the CDR3, the DNA is TGCAGTGCTAGTCCGGGAGGCAATCAGCCCCAGCATTTT.

The gene calls are TRBV28 and TRBJ2-7; 8 nucleotides line up with TRBD2. The CDR3 covers 15 residues. V shed 4 bases and J 4 bases; nucleotides not matched to a gene: 9. Looked up from germline, CDR1 is MDHEN and CDR2 is SYDVKM. The CDR3 nucleotides are TGTGCCAGCAGTTCTTCAGCGGGAGCTCGGTACGAGCAGTACTTC. This sequence encodes CASSSSAGARYEQYF.

J is TRBJ2-1 and V is TRBV28; 12 bases line up with TRBD2. The trim removed 5 bases at V and 3 bases at J, leaving 5 bases unmatched. This CDR3 has 16 residues. Per germline, CDR1 MDHEN and CDR2 SYDVKM. The CDR3 is CASSLRTSGIYNEQFF. The CDR3, as DNA: TGTGCCAGCAGTCTCCGGACTAGCGGGATCTACAATGAGCAGTTCTTC.

The chain carries TRBV12-3 or TRBV12-4 and TRBJ2-1; 9 bases match TRBD2. J was trimmed by 9 bases and V by 11 bases; bases with no gene match: 11. CDR3 size: 13 residues. CDR3 protein: CALRRSGRSEQFF. The CDR3 nucleotides are TGTGCCCTGCGTAGGAGCGGGAGGAGTGAGCAGTTCTTC.

The chain has TRBV27 and TRBJ2-1; tentative D call: TRBD2 (6 bases). Trimming took off 7 bases at V and 4 bases at J, with 14 bases between the two ends. The CDR3 consists of 14 residues. Germline V gene lookup returns CDR1 MNHEY and CDR2 SMNVEV (reference sequence). In nucleotides, the CDR3 is TGTGCCAGCACTAAGCACGGGAGATACAATGAGCAGTTCTTC. It yields the protein CASTKHGRYNEQFF.

This chain joins TRBV6-1 and TRBJ2-5; 7 nucleotides match TRBD2. V lost 2 bases and J lost 1; bases outside the gene matches: 4. Germline CDR1 and CDR2: MNHNS and SASEGT. The CDR3 consists of 15 residues. As DNA, the CDR3 is TGTGCCAGCAGTGAACACGGGGGGACCCAAGAGACCCAGTACTTC. It encodes CASSEHGGTQETQYF.

The J gene is TRBJ2-7, the V gene TRBV11-2; 10 positions match TRBD1. J gave up 4 bases and V 3 bases, and 9 bases lay outside the gene matches. CDR1 and CDR2 (germline): SGHAT, FQNNGV. This CDR3 comprises 16 residues. The CDR3 coding sequence is TGTGCCAGCAGCTTCGATTCCGGGACAGGGGTATACGAGCAGTACTTC. This encodes CASSFDSGTGVYEQYF.